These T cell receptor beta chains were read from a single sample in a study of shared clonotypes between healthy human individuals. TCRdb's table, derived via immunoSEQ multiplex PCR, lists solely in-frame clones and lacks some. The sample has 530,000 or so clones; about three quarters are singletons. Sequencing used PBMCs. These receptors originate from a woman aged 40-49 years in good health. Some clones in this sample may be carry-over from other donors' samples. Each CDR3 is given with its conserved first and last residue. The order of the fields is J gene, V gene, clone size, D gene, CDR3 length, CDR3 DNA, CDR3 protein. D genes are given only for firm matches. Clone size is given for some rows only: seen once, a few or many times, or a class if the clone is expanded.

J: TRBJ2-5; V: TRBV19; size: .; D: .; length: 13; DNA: TGTGCCAGTAGTATGAATAGGGAAGAGACCCAGTACTTC; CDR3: CASSMNREETQYF
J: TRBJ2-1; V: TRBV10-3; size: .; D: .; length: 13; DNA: TGTGCCATCAGTGAGACCGAACCATCCGAGCAGTTCTTC; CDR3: CAISETEPSEQFF
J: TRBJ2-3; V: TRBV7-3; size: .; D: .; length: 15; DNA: TGTGCCAGCAGCTTACTGGCAGTTAGCACAGATACGCAGTATTTT; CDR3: CASSLLAVSTDTQYF
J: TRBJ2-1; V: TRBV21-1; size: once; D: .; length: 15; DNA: TGTGCCAGCAAGTTACCGGGACAGGGTTTCGATGAGCAGTTCTTC; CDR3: CASKLPGQGFDEQFF
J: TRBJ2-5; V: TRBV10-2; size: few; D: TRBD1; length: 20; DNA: TGCGCCAGCAGTGAGTCGGGGCGTGGCCGGGACAGGGGCTTTGAAGAGACCCAGTACTTC; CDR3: CASSESGRGRDRGFEETQYF
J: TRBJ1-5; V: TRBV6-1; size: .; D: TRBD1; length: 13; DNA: TGTGCCAGCACCTGGACAGGGTCTCAGCCCCAGCATTTT; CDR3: CASTWTGSQPQHF
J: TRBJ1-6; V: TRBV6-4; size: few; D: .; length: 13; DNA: TGTGCCAGCAGTGACTCTGGAAATTCACCCCTCCACTTT; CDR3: CASSDSGNSPLHF
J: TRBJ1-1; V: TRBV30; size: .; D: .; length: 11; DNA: TGTGCCTGGGGGGCAGGGGTCGGGGCTTTCTTT; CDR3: CAWGAGVGAFF
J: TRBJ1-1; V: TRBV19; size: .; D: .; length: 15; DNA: TGTGCCAGTAGTACCCCGACATTCATGAACACTGAAGCTTTCTTT; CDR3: CASSTPTFMNTEAFF
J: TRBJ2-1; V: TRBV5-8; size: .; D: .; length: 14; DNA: TGTGCCAGCAAGTCGGGCGGGGTCTACAATGAGCAGTTCTTC; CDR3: CASKSGGVYNEQFF
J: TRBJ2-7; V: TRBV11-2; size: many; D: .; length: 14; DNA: TGTGCCAGCAGCTTAGATCGATTATTTTACGAGCAGTACTTC; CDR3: CASSLDRLFYEQYF
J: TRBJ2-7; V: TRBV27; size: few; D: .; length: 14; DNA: TGTGCCAGCAGTCCCCCCCCCAGGGTCAGCGGGCAGTACTTC; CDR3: CASSPPPRVSGQYF
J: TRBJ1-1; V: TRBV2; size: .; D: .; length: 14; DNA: TGTGCCAGCAGTGCGGGCAGGACGAACACTGAAGCTTTCTTT; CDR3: CASSAGRTNTEAFF
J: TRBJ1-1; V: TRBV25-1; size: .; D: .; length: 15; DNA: TGTGCCAGCAGTGAATGGGGCAGGGGAAGGACTGAAGCTTTCTTT; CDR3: CASSEWGRGRTEAFF
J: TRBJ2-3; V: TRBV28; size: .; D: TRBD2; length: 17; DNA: TGTGCCAGCACCTGGTCGGCTAGCGGGGCTAGCACAGATACGCAGTATTTT; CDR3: CASTWSASGASTDTQYF
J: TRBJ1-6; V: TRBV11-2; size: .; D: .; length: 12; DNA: TGTGCCAGCAACCAGGGTCTTTCACCCCTCCACTTT; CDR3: CASNQGLSPLHF
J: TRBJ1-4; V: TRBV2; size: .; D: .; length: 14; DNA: TGTGCCAGCAGAGACCGGACTAATAATGAAAAACTGTTTTTT; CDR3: CASRDRTNNEKLFF
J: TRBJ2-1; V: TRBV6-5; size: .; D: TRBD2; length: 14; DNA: TGTGCCAGCAGTTCACCGATAGCGGGAGAGGCTCAGTTCTTC; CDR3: CASSSPIAGEAQFF
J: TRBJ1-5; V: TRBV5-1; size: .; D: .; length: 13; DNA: TGCGCCAGCAGCTTGGAAGGGGAACAGCCCCAGCATTTT; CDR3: CASSLEGEQPQHF
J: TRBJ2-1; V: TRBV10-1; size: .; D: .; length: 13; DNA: TGCGCCAGCAGCGAGGGCGGGTTGCGGGAGCAGTTCTTC; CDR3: CASSEGGLREQFF
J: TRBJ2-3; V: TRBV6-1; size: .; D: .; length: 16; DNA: TGTGCCAGCAGTGAACAGGGGAGGTATAGCACAGATACGCAGTATTTT; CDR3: CASSEQGRYSTDTQYF
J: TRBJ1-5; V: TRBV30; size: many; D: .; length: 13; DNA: TGTGCCTGGAGTGCCTATAGCAATCAGCCCCAGCATTTT; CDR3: CAWSAYSNQPQHF
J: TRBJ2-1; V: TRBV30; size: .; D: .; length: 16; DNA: TGTGCCTGCCCTCCGCAGGGTGGGGCCATCCACAATGAGCAGTTCTTC; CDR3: CACPPQGGAIHNEQFF
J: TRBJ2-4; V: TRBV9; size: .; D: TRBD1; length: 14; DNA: TGTGCCAGCAGCGCCCGACAGGGGGGAGACATTCAGTACTTC; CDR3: CASSARQGGDIQYF
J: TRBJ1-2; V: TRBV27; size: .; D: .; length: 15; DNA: TGTGCCAGCAGTTTAGGCGTGGGACCTAACTATGGCTACACCTTC; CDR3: CASSLGVGPNYGYTF
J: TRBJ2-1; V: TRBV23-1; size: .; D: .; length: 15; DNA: TGCGCCAGCCCTCTTTCAAGGAGCTCCTACAATGAGCAGTTCTTC; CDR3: CASPLSRSSYNEQFF
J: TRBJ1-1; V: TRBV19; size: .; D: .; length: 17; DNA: TGTGCCAGTAGTATTGGCACTCCGCCCCGGGGTAACACTGAAGCTTTCTTT; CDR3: CASSIGTPPRGNTEAFF
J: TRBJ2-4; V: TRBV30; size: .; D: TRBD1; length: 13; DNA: TGTGCCTGGAACGCCGGACAGGGAAACATTCAGTACTTC; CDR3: CAWNAGQGNIQYF
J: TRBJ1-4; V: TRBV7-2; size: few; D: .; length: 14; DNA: TGTGCCAGCACCTCCAACCGGAAAAATGAAAAACTGTTTTTT; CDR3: CASTSNRKNEKLFF
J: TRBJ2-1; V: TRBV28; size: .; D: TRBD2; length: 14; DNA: TGTGCCAGCAGTTTAGCTAGCGGGAGGAATGAGCAGTTCTTC; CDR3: CASSLASGRNEQFF
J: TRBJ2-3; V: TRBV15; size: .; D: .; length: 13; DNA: TGTGCCACCATACCAGCTCCCCCAGATACGCAGTATTTT; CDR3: CATIPAPPDTQYF
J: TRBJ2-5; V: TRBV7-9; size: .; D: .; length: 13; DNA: TGTGCCAGCAGCTTAGTTGGTTCGGAGACCCAGTACTTC; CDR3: CASSLVGSETQYF
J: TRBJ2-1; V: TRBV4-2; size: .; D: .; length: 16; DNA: TGTGCCAGCAGCCAGGGCGGACTTAGCTCCTACAATGAGCAGTTCTTC; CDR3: CASSQGGLSSYNEQFF
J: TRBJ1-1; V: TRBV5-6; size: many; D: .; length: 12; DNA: TGTGCCAGCAGCTTTGGTTTGACTGAAGCTTTCTTT; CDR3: CASSFGLTEAFF
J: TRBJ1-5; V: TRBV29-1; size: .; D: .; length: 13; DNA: TGCAGCGCATCGGAGGGGTCCCAATGGCCCCAGCATTTT; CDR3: CSASEGSQWPQHF
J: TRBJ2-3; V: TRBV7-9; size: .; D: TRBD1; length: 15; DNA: TGTGCCAGCAGCAACACAGGGGGTAGCACAGATACGCAGTATTTT; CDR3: CASSNTGGSTDTQYF
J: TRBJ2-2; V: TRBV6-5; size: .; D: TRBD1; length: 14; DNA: TGTGCCAGCAGTTACGGCAGGGGGCCCGGGGAGCTGTTTTTT; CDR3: CASSYGRGPGELFF
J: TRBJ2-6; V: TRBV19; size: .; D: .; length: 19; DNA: TGTGCCAGTACCCCCCTGAGGCAGTCTCCACACTCTGGGGCCAACGTCCTGACTTTC; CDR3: CASTPLRQSPHSGANVLTF
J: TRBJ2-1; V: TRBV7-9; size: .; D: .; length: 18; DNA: TGTGCCAGCAGCTATACTCGGGACCTCTCCCCGAGATACAATGAGCAGTTCTTC; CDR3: CASSYTRDLSPRYNEQFF
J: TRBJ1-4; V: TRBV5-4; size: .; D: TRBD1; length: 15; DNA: TGTGCCAGCAGCGGGGACAGTGCAACTAATGAAAAACTGTTTTTT; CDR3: CASSGDSATNEKLFF
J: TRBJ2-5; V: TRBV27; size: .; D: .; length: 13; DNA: TGTGCCAGCAGTTTATTCGGGCGAGAGACCCAGTACTTC; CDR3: CASSLFGRETQYF
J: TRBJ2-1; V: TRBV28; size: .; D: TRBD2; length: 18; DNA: TGTGCCAGCAGTCCATCCGCGTGGGAGGGAGACTCCTACAATGAGCAGTTCTTC; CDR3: CASSPSAWEGDSYNEQFF
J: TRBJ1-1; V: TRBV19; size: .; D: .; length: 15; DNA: TGTGCCAGTAGACAAAGCGGGACGGTGAACACTGAAGCTTTCTTT; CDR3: CASRQSGTVNTEAFF
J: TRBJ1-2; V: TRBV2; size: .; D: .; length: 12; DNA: TGTGCCAGCAGTGCCGGGCTCTATGGCTACACCTTC; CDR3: CASSAGLYGYTF
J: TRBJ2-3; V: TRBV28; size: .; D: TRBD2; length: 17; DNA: TGTGCCAGCAGTTCTGCCGGGACTAGCGGGATGACAGATACGCAGTATTTT; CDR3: CASSSAGTSGMTDTQYF
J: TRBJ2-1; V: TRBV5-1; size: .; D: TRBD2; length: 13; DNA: TGCGCCAGCGGACTAGCGGGAGTGGGTGAGCAGTTCTTC; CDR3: CASGLAGVGEQFF
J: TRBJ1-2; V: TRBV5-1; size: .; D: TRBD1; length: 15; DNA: TGCGCCAGCAGCTTTCGGACAGGGATGGAAGATGGCTACACCTTC; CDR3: CASSFRTGMEDGYTF
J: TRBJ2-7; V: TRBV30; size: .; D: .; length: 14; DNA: TGTGCCTGGAGTTTGGGGCACGAACCCTACGAGCAGTACTTC; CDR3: CAWSLGHEPYEQYF
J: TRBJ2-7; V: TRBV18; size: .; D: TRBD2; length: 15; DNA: TGTGCCAGCTCACCCCCCACTAGCGGTTACTACGAGCAGTACTTC; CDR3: CASSPPTSGYYEQYF
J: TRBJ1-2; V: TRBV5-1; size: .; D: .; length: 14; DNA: TGCGCCAGCAGCTTGGCGGGGGGATCTAATGGCTACACCTTC; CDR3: CASSLAGGSNGYTF
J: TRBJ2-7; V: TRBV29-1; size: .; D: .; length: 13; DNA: TGCAGCGCTGTTCCCCGTTTCTCCTACGAGCAGTACTTC; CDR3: CSAVPRFSYEQYF
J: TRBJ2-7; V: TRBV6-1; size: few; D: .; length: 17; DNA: TGTGCCAGCAGTGTCCGAGAGGGGTATGGAGGATCCTACGAGCAGTACTTC; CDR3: CASSVREGYGGSYEQYF
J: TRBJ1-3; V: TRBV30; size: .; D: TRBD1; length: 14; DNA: TGTGCCTGGGGGGGGACAGTCGGCGGTGGCACCATATATTTT; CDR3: CAWGGTVGGGTIYF
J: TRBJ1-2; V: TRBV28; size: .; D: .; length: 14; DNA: TGTGCCAGCAGTTCCCCAGGCAGCCACTATGGCTACACCTTC; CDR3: CASSSPGSHYGYTF